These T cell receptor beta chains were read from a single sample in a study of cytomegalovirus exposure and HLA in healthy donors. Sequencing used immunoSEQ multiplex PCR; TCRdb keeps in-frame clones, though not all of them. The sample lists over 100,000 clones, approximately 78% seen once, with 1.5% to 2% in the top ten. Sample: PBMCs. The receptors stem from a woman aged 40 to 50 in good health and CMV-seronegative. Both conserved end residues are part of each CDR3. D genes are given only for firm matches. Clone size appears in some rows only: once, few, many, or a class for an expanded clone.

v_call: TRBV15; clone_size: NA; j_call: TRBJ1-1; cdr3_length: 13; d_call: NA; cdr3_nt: TGTGCCACCAGGCGGAAGATGAACACTGAAGCTTTCTTT; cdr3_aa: CATRRKMNTEAFF
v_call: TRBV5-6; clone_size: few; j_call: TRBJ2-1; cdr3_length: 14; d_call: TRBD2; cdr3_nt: TGTGCCAGCAGCTCGGGACTAGTTGTCCATGAGCAGTTCTTC; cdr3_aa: CASSSGLVVHEQFF
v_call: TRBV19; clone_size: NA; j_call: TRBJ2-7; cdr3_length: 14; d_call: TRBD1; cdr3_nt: TGTGCCAGTAGTATAGGGGACAGGGTCTACGAGCAGTACTTC; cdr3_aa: CASSIGDRVYEQYF
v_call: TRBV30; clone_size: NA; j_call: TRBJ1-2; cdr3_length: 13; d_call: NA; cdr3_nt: TGTGCCTGGAGTCGAGACAGGCCGCATGGCTACACCTTC; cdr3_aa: CAWSRDRPHGYTF
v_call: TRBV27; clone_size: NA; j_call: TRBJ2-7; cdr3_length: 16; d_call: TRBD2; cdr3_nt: TGTGCCAGCAGTTTATATGGGACTAGCTCCTTCGACGAGCAGTACTTC; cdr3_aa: CASSLYGTSSFDEQYF
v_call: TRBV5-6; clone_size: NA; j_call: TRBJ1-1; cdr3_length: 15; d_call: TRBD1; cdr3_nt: TGTGCCAGCAGCCCGGGGACAGGATTTAACACTGAAGCTTTCTTT; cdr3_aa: CASSPGTGFNTEAFF
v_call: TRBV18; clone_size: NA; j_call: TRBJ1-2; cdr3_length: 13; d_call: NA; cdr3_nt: TGTGCCAGCTCACCAGGGGAGCTTACTGGCTACACCTTC; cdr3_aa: CASSPGELTGYTF
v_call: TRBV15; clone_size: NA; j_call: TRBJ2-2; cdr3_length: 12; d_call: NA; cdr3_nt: TGCGCCACCAGCTACAGGGACGGGGAGCTGTTTTTT; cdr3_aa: CATSYRDGELFF
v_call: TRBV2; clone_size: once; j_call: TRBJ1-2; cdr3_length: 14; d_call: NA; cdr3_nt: TGTGCCAGCAGTGATCTACGGGACACTTTGGTGCACACCTTC; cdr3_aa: CASSDLRDTLVHTF
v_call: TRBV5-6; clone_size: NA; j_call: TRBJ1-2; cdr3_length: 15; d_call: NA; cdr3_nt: TGTGCCAGCAGCTTGAGTGGGAACGAGGGCTATGGCTACACCTTC; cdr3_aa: CASSLSGNEGYGYTF
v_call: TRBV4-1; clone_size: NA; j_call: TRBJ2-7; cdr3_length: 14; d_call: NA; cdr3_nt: TGCGCCAGCAGCCAAGATCCAGTCGGGGTCGAGCAGTACTTC; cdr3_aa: CASSQDPVGVEQYF
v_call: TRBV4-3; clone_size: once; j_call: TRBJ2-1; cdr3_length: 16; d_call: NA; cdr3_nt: TGCGCCAGCAGCCAAGATGGGCGGGTCTCCTACAATGAGCAGTTCTTC; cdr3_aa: CASSQDGRVSYNEQFF
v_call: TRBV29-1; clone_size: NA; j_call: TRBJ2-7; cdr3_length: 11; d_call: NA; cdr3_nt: TGCAGCGTTACCGGGAGTAGGGAGCAGTACTTC; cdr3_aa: CSVTGSREQYF
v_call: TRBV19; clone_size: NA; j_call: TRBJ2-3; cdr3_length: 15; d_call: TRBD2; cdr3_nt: TGTGCCAGTAGAAACCCGGGACTAGCGCGGGATACGCAGTATTTT; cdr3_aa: CASRNPGLARDTQYF
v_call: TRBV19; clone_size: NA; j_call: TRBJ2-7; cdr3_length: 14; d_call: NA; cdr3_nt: TGTGCCAGTAGTGTGGGGCAGGGGATTGGCGAGCAGTACTTC; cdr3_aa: CASSVGQGIGEQYF
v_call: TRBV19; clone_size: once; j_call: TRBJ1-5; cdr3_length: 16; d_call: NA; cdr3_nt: TGTGCCACCGGATTTCGAGCGGGACGGCATCATCAGCCCCAGCATTTT; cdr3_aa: CATGFRAGRHHQPQHF
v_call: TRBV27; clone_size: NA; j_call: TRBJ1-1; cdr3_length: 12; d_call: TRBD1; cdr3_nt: TGTGCCAGCAGTGGGGGACAGAGTGAAGCTTTCTTT; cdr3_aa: CASSGGQSEAFF
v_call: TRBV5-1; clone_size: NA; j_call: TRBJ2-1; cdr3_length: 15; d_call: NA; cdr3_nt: TGCGCCAGCAGCGAAGATTGGACTTCCTACAATGAGCAGTTCTTC; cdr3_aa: CASSEDWTSYNEQFF
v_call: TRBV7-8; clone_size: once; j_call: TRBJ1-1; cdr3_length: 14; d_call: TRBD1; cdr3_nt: TGTGCCAGCAGCCCAAAGGACAGGGTCACTGAAGCTTTCTTT; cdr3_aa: CASSPKDRVTEAFF
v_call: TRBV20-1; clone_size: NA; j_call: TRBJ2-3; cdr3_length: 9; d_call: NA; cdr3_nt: TGCAGTGCTAGCCTTACGCAGTATTTT; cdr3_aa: CSASLTQYF
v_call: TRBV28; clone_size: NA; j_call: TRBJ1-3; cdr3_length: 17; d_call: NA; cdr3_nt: TGTGCCAGCAGTTGGGGCGGCAGGGCCTACCCTGGAAACACCATATATTTT; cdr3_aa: CASSWGGRAYPGNTIYF
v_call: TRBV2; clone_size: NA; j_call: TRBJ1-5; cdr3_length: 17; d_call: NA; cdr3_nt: TGTGCCAGCAGCAAAAGACAGTTATTCTCTGGCAATCAGCCCCAGCATTTT; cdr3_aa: CASSKRQLFSGNQPQHF
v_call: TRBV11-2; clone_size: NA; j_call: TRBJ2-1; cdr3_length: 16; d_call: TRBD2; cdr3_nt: TGTGCCAGCAGCTCGGGACTAGCGGGATCGCCCAATGAGCAGTTCTTC; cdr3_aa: CASSSGLAGSPNEQFF
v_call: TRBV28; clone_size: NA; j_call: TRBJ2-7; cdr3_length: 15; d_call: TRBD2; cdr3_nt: TGTGCCAGCAGTCCCGGGACTAGCGGGACCTACGAGCAGTACTTC; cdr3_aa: CASSPGTSGTYEQYF
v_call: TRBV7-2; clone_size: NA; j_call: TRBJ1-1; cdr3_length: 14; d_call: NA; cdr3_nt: TGTGCCAGCAGCTTACCAGGGGCTTGGGCCGAAGCTTTCTTT; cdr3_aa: CASSLPGAWAEAFF
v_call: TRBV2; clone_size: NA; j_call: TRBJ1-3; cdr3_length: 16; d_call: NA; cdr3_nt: TGTGCCAGCGGTGGGATCACGCACGGAGCTGGAAACACCATATATTTT; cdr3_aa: CASGGITHGAGNTIYF
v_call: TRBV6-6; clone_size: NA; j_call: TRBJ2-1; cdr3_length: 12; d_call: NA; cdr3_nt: TGTACCAGCAGAGGCGGGGCCATTGAGCAGTTCTTC; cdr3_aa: CTSRGGAIEQFF
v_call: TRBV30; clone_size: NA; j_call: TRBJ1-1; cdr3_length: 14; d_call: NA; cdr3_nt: TGTGCCTGGATCCCTAGTCGGAGCCCGGGGATCGCTTTCTTT; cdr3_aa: CAWIPSRSPGIAFF
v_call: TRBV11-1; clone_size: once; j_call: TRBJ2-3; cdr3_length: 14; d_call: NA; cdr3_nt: TGTGCCAGCAATAACAGGTTTTACACAGATACGCAGTATTTT; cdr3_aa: CASNNRFYTDTQYF
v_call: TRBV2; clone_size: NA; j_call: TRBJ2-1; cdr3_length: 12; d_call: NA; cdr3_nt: TGTGCCAGGACGACAGTTTACAATGAGCAGTTCTTC; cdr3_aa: CARTTVYNEQFF
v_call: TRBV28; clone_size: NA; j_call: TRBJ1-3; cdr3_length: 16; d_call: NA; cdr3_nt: TGTGCCAGCAGTTTACAGGGTTGGACGGGTGGAAACACCATATATTTT; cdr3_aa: CASSLQGWTGGNTIYF
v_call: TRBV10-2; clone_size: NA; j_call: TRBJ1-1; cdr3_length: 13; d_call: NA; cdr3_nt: TGCGCCAGCTCGCCACAAAGATACACTGAAGCTTTCTTT; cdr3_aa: CASSPQRYTEAFF
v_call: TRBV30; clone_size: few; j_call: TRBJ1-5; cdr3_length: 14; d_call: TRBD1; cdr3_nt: TGTGCCTGGAGCGGGACAGGGCCTGGGCAGCCCCAGCATTTT; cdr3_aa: CAWSGTGPGQPQHF
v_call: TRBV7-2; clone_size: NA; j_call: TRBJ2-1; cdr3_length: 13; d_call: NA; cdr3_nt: TGTGCCAGCGGGAGGCCCGCCCACAATGAGCAGTTCTTC; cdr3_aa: CASGRPAHNEQFF
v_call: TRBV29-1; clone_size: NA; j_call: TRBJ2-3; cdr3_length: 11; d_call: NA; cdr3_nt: TGCAGCGTTGGCAGTACAGATACGCAGTATTTT; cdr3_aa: CSVGSTDTQYF
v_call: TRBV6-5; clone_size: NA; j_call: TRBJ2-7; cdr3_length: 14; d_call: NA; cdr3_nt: TGTGCCAGCAGTTACGTTCGTAGCTCCTACGAGCAGTACTTC; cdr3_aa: CASSYVRSSYEQYF
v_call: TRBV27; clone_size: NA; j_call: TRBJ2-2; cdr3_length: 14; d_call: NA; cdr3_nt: TGTGCCAGCAGTCCTACAGGGGGGGGTTGGGAGCTGTTTTTT; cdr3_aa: CASSPTGGGWELFF
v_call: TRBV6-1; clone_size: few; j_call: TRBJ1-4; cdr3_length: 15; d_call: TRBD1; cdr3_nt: TGTGCCAGCAGTGAAAGGGGGCTCCCTAATGAAAAACTGTTTTTT; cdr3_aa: CASSERGLPNEKLFF
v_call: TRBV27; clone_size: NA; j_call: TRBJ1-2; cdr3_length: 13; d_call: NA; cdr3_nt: TGTGCCAGCAGATCAGGGATATGGGATGGCTACACCTTC; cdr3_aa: CASRSGIWDGYTF
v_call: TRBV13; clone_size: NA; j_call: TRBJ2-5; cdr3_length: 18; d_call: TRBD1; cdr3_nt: TGTGCCAGCAGCCCGAGAGGGGGGGGACAGGGGGGCCGAGAGACCCAGTACTTC; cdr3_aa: CASSPRGGGQGGRETQYF
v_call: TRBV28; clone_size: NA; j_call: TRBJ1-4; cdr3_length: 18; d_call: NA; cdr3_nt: TGTGCCAGCAGTTTATGGGTAACAGGGAGTGTTGTAGGTGAAAAACTGTTTTTT; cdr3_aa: CASSLWVTGSVVGEKLFF
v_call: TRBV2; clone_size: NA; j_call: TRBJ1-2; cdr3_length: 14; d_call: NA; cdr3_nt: TGTGCCAGCAGGAGTAACGGGGCTAACTATGGCTACACCTTC; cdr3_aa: CASRSNGANYGYTF
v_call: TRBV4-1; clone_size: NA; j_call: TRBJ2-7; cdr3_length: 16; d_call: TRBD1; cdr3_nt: TGCGCCAGCAGCCAAGACGGACAGGGGGGCAGCTACGAGCAGTACTTC; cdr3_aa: CASSQDGQGGSYEQYF
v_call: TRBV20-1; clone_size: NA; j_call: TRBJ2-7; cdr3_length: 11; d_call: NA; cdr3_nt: TGCAGTGCTAGGGCGGACTACGAGCAGTACTTC; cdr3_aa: CSARADYEQYF
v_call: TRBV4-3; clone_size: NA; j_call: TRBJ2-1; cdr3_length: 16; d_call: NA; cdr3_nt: TGCGCCAGCAGCCAAGATGAAAGCTTAGCGGTTAATGAGCAGTTCTTC; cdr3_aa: CASSQDESLAVNEQFF